This record looks at one T cell receptor (beta chain) sequence and its context. Its cognate antigen has yet to be identified. Per-base qualities were not stored, and no clone one base away is much larger. CDR1 SNHLY and CDR2 FYNNEI are derived from the germline V gene. The CDR3 measures 11 amino acids from cysteine to phenylalanine. The DNA shown is the 33-base CDR3, in frame from base 1. Trimming at the junction amounts to 11 bases on V and 2 bases on J, and the germline ends lie 8 bases apart. Using the deep immunoSEQ assay, multiplex PCR amplified TCR CDR3 regions from genomic DNA. Extracted genomic DNA from each cell subset was spread evenly across all wells of several immunoSEQ 96-well plates, with each plate serving as a replicate. For sorted subsets, about 0.2 ug genomic DNA, equal to tens of thousands of T cell genomes, was loaded into each replicate PCR. Purified libraries were measured with a Qubit 3.0 fluorometer, size-checked on a Bioanalyzer 2100, and measured again with the KAPA Library Quantification kit. Each immunoSEQ 96-well plate was sequenced on its own single-read 150-cycle Illumina NextSeq 550 flow cell. On the authors' methods: Because only junctional sequences without quality scores were contained in the immunoSEQ output, filtering matching that applied to full-length reads could not be performed. To assign V/J genes and CDR3, sequences were annotated using PyIR, a Python wrapper for IgBLAST v1.9, with IMGT germline references. Reads were removed for weak V/J assignments (E-value above 1e-6), missing CDR3, stop codons, out-of-frame junctions, or ambiguous translated residues. V3J clonotypes were defined by identical inferred V gene, J gene, and CDR3 amino acid sequence. The percentage overlap between two repertoires was calculated by dividing the number of shared unique clonotypes by the size of the smaller repertoire. Richness of each repertoire was evaluated using RTK rarefaction, the Chao1 estimator, and Recon v2.1 estimates of unobserved clonotypes. OLGA was used to compute generation probabilities for all TCRbeta clonotypes that the gDNA method yielded from a few donors. Not all clones reach the TCRdb copy of this immuneACCESS table, which keeps in-frame sequences only. Checked studies attribute under half of the gap to unresolved V genes and leave the rest unexplained. That table gives V, J and clone size, and the DNA gave D and trimming. The sample includes 1.6 million or so clones, with 98% observed a single time. The top ten clones comprise around 0.38% of the sample.

This specimen belongs to a study of shared clonotypes between healthy human individuals (dated by TCRdb to about 2020). Concerning the study at large: The cohort comprised a couple of women and a few men aged 18 to 49 years. Per donor, three plates each were used for CD4 naive and CD4 memory, two for CD8 naive, and one for CD8 memory. Blood TCR repertoires of five healthy adults were deeply sequenced to estimate repertoire size and the extent of clonotype sharing between individuals. To increase sequencing depth and limit assay-specific biases, different laboratories used diverse techniques to prepare libraries and sequence TCR repertoires. Per donor, leukapheresis produced somewhere between about 0.8 and 9.5 billion PBMCs.

The donors were healthy, HIV-negative adults who had no recently reported acute infections or vaccinations. Every donor was a Caucasian adult residing in Nashville, Tennessee, USA. CD4+ T cells were enriched through magnetic negative selection, after which naive cells were positively selected on CD45RA and the remaining negative fraction served as the memory subset. Blood was obtained by leukapheresis, after which PBMCs were separated by Ficoll-Histopaque density gradient centrifugation and cryopreserved in liquid nitrogen vapor phase. Analytical flow cytometry was used to check the purity and quantity of every magnetically sorted T cell population. From each sorted fraction, genomic DNA was isolated and quantified by UV absorbance on a Nanodrop 2000c. The paper's findings and limits, for the study overall: Estimated clonotype richness was generally larger for naive than for memory subsets. Incomplete sequencing was indicated by rarefaction of sorted-subset datasets, despite the large sequencing depth. About 5% of naive CD4, 3.5% of naive CD8, around 2.3% of memory CD4, and 0.35% to 0.5% of memory CD8 clonotypes were shared across a few donors. Because the study included only a small number of donors, the genetic and exposure-history diversity represented was limited. Clonotypes shared by all four sorted-subset donors showed higher generation probabilities than non-shared clonotypes. Pairwise subsampling led to the expectation that sequencing depth would affect the degree of clonotype sharing among donors. Sampling was restricted to blood, and TCR repertoires in tissue are likely to differ from TCR repertoires in blood.

This sequence originates from a man aged 25 to 40 in good health. The chain links TRBV2 with TRBJ2-3; the D gene assignment is ambiguous. The sequencing sample was made of naive CD4+ T cells sorted from blood. The cell subset or site label of this sample denotes: CD45RA+ positively selected. The base sequence is TGTGCCTCGGGCTCCACAGATACGCAGTATTTT. This encodes CASGSTDTQYF.